Listed below are T cell receptor beta chains from one sample, sequenced in a study of T cells in Graves' hyperthyroidism and ophthalmopathy. TCRdb ran MiXCR on the multiplex PCR reads and lists one entry per CDR3 protein. Among about 260,000 distinct CDR3 sequences listed, roughly 22% were seen once. Sequencing used blood. These receptors were collected from a man younger than 40 with Graves' ophthalmopathy. The CDR3 runs from the conserved cysteine through the conserved F or W. A D gene is named only where the DNA matches it firmly. For some rows the clone size is stated as once, few or many, or as a class when expanded; others skip it.

j_call v_call d_call cdr3_length clone_size cdr3_nt cdr3_aa
TRBJ2-1 TRBV5-1 TRBD2 13 - TGCGCCAGCAGAACGACGGGGGGCAATGAGCAGTTCTTC CASRTTGGNEQFF
TRBJ2-7 TRBV9 TRBD1 16 - TGTGCCAGCAGCGGTTCCAGACAGGGAGTCTCCTACGAGCAGTACTTC CASSGSRQGVSYEQYF
TRBJ1-5 TRBV30 - 15 many TGTGCCTGGAGTGTTGGGATCTATAGCAATCAGCCCCAGCATTTT CAWSVGIYSNQPQHF
TRBJ2-5 TRBV30 - 14 many TGTGCCTGGAGTGAAGACCGAACCCAAGAGACCCAGTACTTC CAWSEDRTQETQYF
TRBJ2-1 TRBV7-3 - 13 - TGTGCCAGCAGCAATAGGATATCGGGTGAGCAGTTCTTC CASSNRISGEQFF
TRBJ1-1 TRBV20-1 TRBD1 12 - TGCAGTGCTAGTGGCGGACAGGCTGAAGCTTTCTTT CSASGGQAEAFF
TRBJ2-1 TRBV7-6 TRBD1 15 few TGTGCCAGCAGCGGTTATCGGGACAGGGCCAATGAGCAGTTCTTC CASSGYRDRANEQFF
TRBJ1-5 TRBV30 - 14 many TGTGCCTGGAGTGTACGAAGAGTTTGGGAGCCCCAGCATTTT CAWSVRRVWEPQHF
TRBJ1-1 TRBV30 TRBD1 15 - TGTGCCTGGAGTCTTACAGGGACAGGCAACACTGAAGCTTTCTTT CAWSLTGTGNTEAFF
TRBJ1-2 TRBV18 TRBD1 13 - TGTGCCAGCTCATCTGACAGGGGCTATGGCTACACCTTC CASSSDRGYGYTF
TRBJ2-5 TRBV5-1 TRBD1 14 few TGCGCCAGCAGCTTGGGGGACAGGGCGGAGACCCAGTACTTC CASSLGDRAETQYF
TRBJ1-2 TRBV12-3/TRBV12-4 TRBD1 14 few TGTGCCAGCAGCCAGGACAGGGGCGGATATGGCTACACCTTC CASSQDRGGYGYTF
TRBJ1-1 TRBV7-6 TRBD1 15 few TGTGCCAGCAGCATGGACAGGGCGGCGAGCACTGAAGCTTTCTTT CASSMDRAASTEAFF
TRBJ2-4 TRBV27 - 14 once TGTGCCAGCAGTCGAGTCGAAGCCGGGGACATTCAGTACTTC CASSRVEAGDIQYF
TRBJ1-5 TRBV30 - 13 once TGTGCCTGGAGTGTTTTACCTTCGGAGCCCCAGCATTTT CAWSVLPSEPQHF
TRBJ2-5 TRBV6-1 - 14 few TGTGCCAGCAGAGTGGTAGGGGGCCAAGAGACCCAGTACTTC CASRVVGGQETQYF
TRBJ1-2 TRBV6-1 TRBD1 13 - TGTGCCAGCAGTGGACAGGGGAACTATGGCTACACCTTC CASSGQGNYGYTF
TRBJ1-5 TRBV30 - 14 - TGTGCCTGGAGTCAAATCTTTAGCAATCAGCCCCAGCATTTT CAWSQIFSNQPQHF
TRBJ1-4 TRBV2 - 14 - TGTACCAGCAGTGAAGGGGGGAGCAATGAAAAACTGTTTTTT CTSSEGGSNEKLFF
TRBJ2-2 TRBV19 TRBD2 15 - TGTGCCAGTAGGGGGCGGGGGGCAAACACCGGGGAGCTGTTTTTT CASRGRGANTGELFF